These T cell receptor beta chains were read from a single sample in a study of T cell responses to AZD1222 COVID-19 vaccine. The table came from immunoSEQ multiplex PCR; TCRdb's copy has only in-frame clones and leaves some out. The table records fewer than 200,000 clones, 92% of them present only once. The source material was peripheral blood, sampled on day 0 of MenACWY control vaccination. The receptor source for this set is an adult in good health. Each CDR3 is given with its conserved first and last residue. The order of the fields is clone size, D gene, V gene, J gene, CDR3 DNA, CDR3 protein. The D gene is left open where the match is weak. Rows may omit the clone size; those that give it use once, few, many or a size class.

.	.	TRBV5-1	TRBJ2-1	TGCGCCAGCAGCTTGGGGATGGGTGAGCAGTTCTTC	CASSLGMGEQFF
.	.	TRBV30	TRBJ1-2	TGTGCCTGGAGTAGTGCGGGACCTCATGGCTACACCTTC	CAWSSAGPHGYTF
.	.	TRBV5-8	TRBJ2-1	TGTGCCAGCAGCCTTGGACAAATCTCCTACAATGAGCAGTTCTTC	CASSLGQISYNEQFF
.	.	TRBV2	TRBJ1-1	TGTGCCAGCCGGCGGGACCAGGGAACTGAAGCTTTCTTT	CASRRDQGTEAFF
.	.	TRBV6-5	TRBJ1-6	TGTGCCAGCAGACCCCCGACAGTTAATTCACCCCTCCACTTT	CASRPPTVNSPLHF
.	.	TRBV19	TRBJ2-5	TGTGCCAGTAGTATAATTGGCAGTCAAGAGACCCAGTACTTC	CASSIIGSQETQYF
.	.	TRBV9	TRBJ1-6	TGTGCCAGCAGCGTATCTGGTCAACCTGGACCAAATTCACCCCTCCACTTT	CASSVSGQPGPNSPLHF
.	.	TRBV12-3/TRBV12-4	TRBJ2-3	TGTGCCAGCAGTTCGGGACTGGATACGCAGTATTTT	CASSSGLDTQYF
.	.	TRBV5-1	TRBJ2-1	TGCGCCAGCAACAATCCGCAACAGGGTGCCAAGCAGTTCTTC	CASNNPQQGAKQFF
.	.	TRBV9	TRBJ2-5	TGTGCCAGCAGCGCTCAGGGTCGAGAGACCCAGTACTTC	CASSAQGRETQYF
.	TRBD1	TRBV7-7	TRBJ2-5	TGTGCCAGCAGCCCCATTGGCGGGACAGGGGAGACCCAGTACTTC	CASSPIGGTGETQYF
.	TRBD2	TRBV5-1	TRBJ2-3	TGCGCCAGCAGCTTGGTGGGGGGGCCGACTAGCGTCACAGATACGCAGTATTTT	CASSLVGGPTSVTDTQYF
.	.	TRBV14	TRBJ1-4	TGTGCCAGCAGCCCAAGGCCAAGGGGCCCTAATGAAAAACTGTTTTTT	CASSPRPRGPNEKLFF
.	.	TRBV6-5	TRBJ1-2	TGTGCCAGCAGTTACCTTCTTGACAATGGCTACACCTTC	CASSYLLDNGYTF
few	.	TRBV9	TRBJ2-3	TGTGCCAGCAGCCCCGGGCGGTTTTCTAGCACAGATACGCAGTATTTT	CASSPGRFSSTDTQYF
.	TRBD1	TRBV6-5	TRBJ1-6	TGTGCCAGCAGAAAGGACAGGGGGAATTCACCCCTCCACTTT	CASRKDRGNSPLHF
.	TRBD2	TRBV7-2	TRBJ2-1	TGTGCCAGCATTAGGCTAGCGGGCTACAATGAGCAGTTCTTC	CASIRLAGYNEQFF
.	TRBD1	TRBV7-6	TRBJ1-2	TGTGCCAGCAGCCCACCCCCGACAGGGGTGGATGGCTACACCTTC	CASSPPPTGVDGYTF
.	.	TRBV5-1	TRBJ2-3	TGCGCCAGCAGCTTGGAAATTGGGGGTCGCACAGATACGCAGTATTTT	CASSLEIGGRTDTQYF
.	.	TRBV7-9	TRBJ2-7	TGTGCCAGCGGGGACGGAAACTACGAGCAGTACTTC	CASGDGNYEQYF
.	.	TRBV7-2	TRBJ1-4	TGTGCCAGCAGCTTAGTGAAGGTCAGGCCTGGTGAAAAACTGTTTTTT	CASSLVKVRPGEKLFF
.	.	TRBV27	TRBJ2-1	TGTGCCAGCAGACCAAAACAGGGACAAAAGTTCTTC	CASRPKQGQKFF
.	.	TRBV28	TRBJ1-1	TGTGCCAGCAGTTTAGGGGTTCCCCCTGAAGCTTTCTTT	CASSLGVPPEAFF
.	.	TRBV4-2	TRBJ2-5	TGTGCCAGCAGCCAAGACTGGAGAGAAGAGACCCAGTACTTC	CASSQDWREETQYF
.	TRBD1	TRBV10-3	TRBJ2-1	TGTGCCATCAGTCCGGGACAGAGCTCCTACAATGAGCAGTTCTTC	CAISPGQSSYNEQFF
.	.	TRBV5-8	TRBJ2-7	TGTGCCAGCAGCTTGGGGACACTTTACGAGCAGTACTTC	CASSLGTLYEQYF
.	.	TRBV2	TRBJ2-3	TGTGCCAGCAGTGAAGCAAGGACCGGCACAGATACGCAGTATTTT	CASSEARTGTDTQYF
.	.	TRBV7-8	TRBJ2-7	TGTGCCAGCAGCTTTCTCCGGAGCTCCTACGAGCAGTACTTC	CASSFLRSSYEQYF
.	.	TRBV20-1	TRBJ2-1	TGCAGTGCTAGAGCGGTCCAGTTCTTC	CSARAVQFF
.	.	TRBV19	TRBJ2-1	TGTGCCAGTAGTATCTGGACAGTTGACAATGAGCAGTTCTTC	CASSIWTVDNEQFF
.	.	TRBV7-9	TRBJ1-5	TGTGCCAGCAGCTTCCCAGGGCCCCACCAGCCCCAGCATTTT	CASSFPGPHQPQHF
once	.	TRBV4-3	TRBJ1-4	TGCGCCAGCAGCCGCTCCCCCCAGACAACTAATGAAAAACTGTTTTTT	CASSRSPQTTNEKLFF
.	.	TRBV20-1	TRBJ1-5	TGCAGTGCTAGTGCAGGCTATAATAGCAATCAGCCCCAGCATTTT	CSASAGYNSNQPQHF
.	TRBD1	TRBV28	TRBJ1-2	TGTGCCAGCAGGCAACCCCCGGGACAGGGTTATGGCTACACCTTC	CASRQPPGQGYGYTF
.	TRBD1	TRBV15	TRBJ1-5	TGTGCCACCAGCAGGGGCGGACAGGATAGCAATCAGCCCCAGCATTTT	CATSRGGQDSNQPQHF
.	.	TRBV25-1	TRBJ2-1	TGTGCCAGCAACAATGAGCAGTTCTTC	CASNNEQFF
.	.	TRBV5-1	TRBJ2-1	TGCGCCAGCAGCTACTGGGACCCATCGGACAATGAGCAGTTCTTC	CASSYWDPSDNEQFF
.	.	TRBV6-2/TRBV6-3	TRBJ2-7	TGTGCCAGCAGTTCGGGCAGCCAGCAGTACTTC	CASSSGSQQYF
.	.	TRBV9	TRBJ1-1	TGTGCCAGCAAGATCCTCAACACTGAAGCTTTCTTT	CASKILNTEAFF
.	TRBD1	TRBV14	TRBJ2-7	TGTGCCAGCAGCCACCGGGACAGGCGGCGGGAGCAGTACTTC	CASSHRDRRREQYF
once	.	TRBV5-1	TRBJ2-5	TGCGCCAGCCGACGGACCTTACAAGAGACCCAGTACTTC	CASRRTLQETQYF
.	.	TRBV14	TRBJ1-3	TGTGCCAGCAGCCAAGACCCGGGAAACAGGGCTGGAAACACCATATATTTT	CASSQDPGNRAGNTIYF
.	.	TRBV9	TRBJ2-5	TGTGCCAGCAGCGTAGGACCCCAAGAGACCCAGTACTTC	CASSVGPQETQYF
.	.	TRBV19	TRBJ2-5	TGTGCCAGTACCTCCGCGCCAGCTAGGTGGGAGACCCAGTACTTC	CASTSAPARWETQYF
.	.	TRBV9	TRBJ2-3	TGTGCCAGCAGCGTAGATAATAGCGAGGCAGATACGCAGTATTTT	CASSVDNSEADTQYF
.	TRBD2	TRBV11-3	TRBJ2-2	TGTGCCAGCAGCTTCCCGACTAGCGGGACGAACACCGGGGAGCTGTTTTTT	CASSFPTSGTNTGELFF
.	TRBD2	TRBV7-6	TRBJ2-2	TGTGCCAGCAGCTTACGTTCGGGAGGGAACACCGGGGAGCTGTTTTTT	CASSLRSGGNTGELFF
.	.	TRBV2	TRBJ2-1	TGTGCCAGCAGTGAAACCCCCTCCTACTACAATGAGCAGTTCTTC	CASSETPSYYNEQFF
.	TRBD2	TRBV5-1	TRBJ2-2	TGCGCCAGCAGCCGCCGCCGACTAGCGGGAGGCACGAACACCGGGGAGCTGTTTTTT	CASSRRRLAGGTNTGELFF
few	TRBD1	TRBV7-8	TRBJ1-2	TGTGCCAGCAGCATCGCCGGGACAGTTAACTATGGCTACACCTTC	CASSIAGTVNYGYTF
.	.	TRBV30	TRBJ2-5	TGTGCCTTCACCCCCCTCCTACCCCAAGAGACCCAGTACTTC	CAFTPLLPQETQYF
.	.	TRBV2	TRBJ2-1	TGTGCCAGCAGTGTGCAGCAGCAGTTCTTC	CASSVQQQFF
.	.	TRBV11-2	TRBJ2-7	TGTGCCAGCAGCTTAGGGGTCAGCTCCTACGAGCAGTACTTC	CASSLGVSSYEQYF
.	TRBD2	TRBV5-1	TRBJ2-7	TGCGCCAGCAGCGAGACTAGCGGGTCTTTCTACGAGCAGTACTTC	CASSETSGSFYEQYF
.	TRBD2	TRBV28	TRBJ2-1	TGTGCCAGTACTCTAGCGTCCGGGAGGAACTCCTACAATGAGCAGTTCTTC	CASTLASGRNSYNEQFF
.	TRBD1	TRBV27	TRBJ2-7	TGTGCCAGCAGTTTACGATTCGGGACAGGGGGCTCCGAGCAGTACTTC	CASSLRFGTGGSEQYF
.	.	TRBV12-5	TRBJ2-7	TGTGCTAGTGGCCGGGACTGGTACGAGCAGTACTTC	CASGRDWYEQYF
.	.	TRBV4-3	TRBJ1-1	TGCGCCAGCAGCCCTTCTCCTAACACTGAAGCTTTCTTT	CASSPSPNTEAFF
once	.	TRBV12-3/TRBV12-4	TRBJ1-3	TGTGCCAGCAGTTTAGGTGGTGGAAACACCATATATTTT	CASSLGGGNTIYF